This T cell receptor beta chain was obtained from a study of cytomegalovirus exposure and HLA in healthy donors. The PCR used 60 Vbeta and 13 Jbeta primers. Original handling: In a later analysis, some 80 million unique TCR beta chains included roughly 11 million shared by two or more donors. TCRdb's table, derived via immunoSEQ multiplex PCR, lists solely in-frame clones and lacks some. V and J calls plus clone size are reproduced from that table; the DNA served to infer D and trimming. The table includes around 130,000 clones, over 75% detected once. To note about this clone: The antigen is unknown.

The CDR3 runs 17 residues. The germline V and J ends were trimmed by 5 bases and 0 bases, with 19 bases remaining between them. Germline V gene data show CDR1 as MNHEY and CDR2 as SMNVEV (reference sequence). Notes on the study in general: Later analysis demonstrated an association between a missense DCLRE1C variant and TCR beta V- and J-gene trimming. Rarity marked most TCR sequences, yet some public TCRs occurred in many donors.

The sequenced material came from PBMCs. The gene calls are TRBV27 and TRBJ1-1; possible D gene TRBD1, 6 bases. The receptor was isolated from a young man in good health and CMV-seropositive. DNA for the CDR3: TGTGCCAGCAGTCCGATTATTGGACAGCCTATGAACACTGAAGCTTTCTTT. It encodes CASSPIIGQPMNTEAFF.